The present T cell receptor beta chain was sequenced within a study of chemoradiotherapy in HPV16-positive cancers. The overall study: Functional T-cell assays on two HPV16-positive patients' cells defined candidate HPV-specific clones and common TCR motifs. Whole-study results and caveats: Better recurrence-free survival went with HPV-responsive T-cell expansion in HPV16-positive patients.

Some clones are missing from TCRdb's copy, which holds only in-frame ones; the method was immunoSEQ multiplex PCR. Of fewer than 40,000 clones in the sample, 92% were seen once. Over chemoradiotherapy, repertoires were sampled more than once. V was clipped by 1 base and J by 4 bases, with 2 bases between them. CDR1 is MNHNS and CDR2 is SASEGT in the germline V gene. The CDR3 extends over 12 amino acids. This clone was observed a single time. Its specificity is not known. Here the sequenced sample was blood, taken from a patient who underwent chemoradiotherapy. The clonotype was recovered from a human donor with HPV-associated anogenital cancer. The V gene is TRBV6-1, the J gene TRBJ1-3; D unresolved. The CDR3 DNA sequence: TGTGCCAGCAGTGAAGTGGGAAACACCATATATTTT. It yields the protein CASSEVGNTIYF.